Reported below is one T cell receptor beta chain. Its antigen is unidentified. Trimming left V 5 bases short and J 3 bases short, with 15 bases between. CDR1 LGHNT and CDR2 FRNRAP come from the germline V gene. CDR3 length: 15 amino acids. Some 30,000 T cell genomes (roughly 0.2 ug DNA) went into each sorted-subset replicate. Method: immunoSEQ multiplex PCR; TCRdb's copy keeps in-frame clones and lacks some. The data hold 2 million to 2.5 million clones, with approximately 90% observed a single time. This sample was included in a study of shared clonotypes between healthy human individuals. Study results and limitations: Clonotype sharing across donors was expected to vary with sequencing depth.

This clonotype was sampled from a man younger than 35 in good health. Some clones in this sample may be carry-over from other donors' samples. Sequenced sample: naive CD4+ T cells from PBMCs. Indicated subset: CD45RA+ positively selected. The V and J genes are TRBV12-5 and TRBJ2-3; tentatively, D is TRBD1 (5 bases). CDR3 region: CASGPGRVSTDTQYF. The CDR3 DNA is TGTGCTAGTGGTCCCGGCAGGGTGTCAACAGATACGCAGTATTTT.